This is a list of T cell receptor beta chains from one sample in a study of beta chain features in type 1 diabetes. TCRdb's copy holds only in-frame clones and misses some; the assay was immunoSEQ multiplex PCR. The data show hundreds of thousands of clones, with more than 13% seen just once and approximately 0.039% held by the top ten. Sequencing input: naive CD4+ T cells from blood. These receptors originate from a man younger than 35 with type 1 diabetes. Both conserved end residues are part of each CDR3. Each record gives: clone size, D gene, J gene, V gene, CDR3 protein, CDR3 DNA. D genes are given only for firm matches. Rows may omit the clone size; those that give it use once, few, many or a size class.

>.|.|TRBJ1-6|TRBV29-1
CSVRQAANSPLHF
TGCAGCGTTCGACAGGCCGCCAATTCACCCCTCCACTTT
>.|TRBD2|TRBJ2-3|TRBV4-1
CASSPGTSGSADTQYF
TGCGCCAGCAGCCCCGGGACTAGCGGGAGTGCAGATACGCAGTATTTT
>few|.|TRBJ2-1|TRBV5-1
CASSFGGGSADPEQFF
TGCGCCAGCAGCTTCGGGGGCGGGAGCGCCGATCCGGAGCAGTTCTTC
>few|.|TRBJ2-5|TRBV2
CASSDSDPAQETQYF
TGTGCCAGCAGTGACTCGGACCCGGCCCAAGAGACCCAGTACTTC
>.|TRBD1|TRBJ1-5|TRBV7-2
CASSPGTAEPPQHF
TGTGCCAGCAGCCCCGGGACAGCTGAGCCGCCCCAGCATTTT
>few|.|TRBJ2-4|TRBV13
CASSLGERRSIQYF
TGTGCCAGCAGCTTAGGGGAACGAAGGAGCATTCAGTACTTC
>few|TRBD1|TRBJ1-2|TRBV25-1
CASSEWTGKNYGYTF
TGTGCCAGCAGTGAATGGACAGGGAAGAACTATGGCTACACCTTC
>few|.|TRBJ1-5|TRBV29-1
CSVEQGSNQPQHF
TGCAGCGTTGAACAAGGTAGCAATCAGCCCCAGCATTTT
>few|.|TRBJ1-1|TRBV20-1
CSASETTEAFF
TGCAGTGCGTCTGAGACTACTGAAGCTTTCTTT
>.|TRBD1|TRBJ1-5|TRBV27
CASSSSGQGYGNQPQHF
TGTGCCAGCAGTTCCTCGGGACAGGGATATGGCAATCAGCCCCAGCATTTT
>.|.|TRBJ1-1|TRBV7-9
CASSTEGGWTEAFF
TGTGCCAGCAGCACGGAGGGTGGTTGGACTGAAGCTTTCTTT
>.|TRBD1|TRBJ1-1|TRBV30
CAWNRDRLNTEAFF
TGTGCCTGGAACCGGGACAGACTGAACACTGAAGCTTTCTTT
>few|.|TRBJ1-2|TRBV11-2
CASSQVGVYGYTF
TGTGCCAGCAGTCAAGTAGGGGTCTATGGCTACACCTTC
>few|TRBD1|TRBJ2-1|TRBV19
CASSASPGGPLYNEQFF
TGTGCCAGTAGTGCCTCCCCAGGGGGCCCCCTCTACAATGAGCAGTTCTTC
>.|.|TRBJ2-1|TRBV6-5
CASRQGGNEQFF
TGTGCCAGTAGACAGGGAGGCAATGAGCAGTTCTTC
>.|TRBD1|TRBJ2-2|TRBV5-4
CASRPRDSHTGELFF
TGTGCCAGCAGACCTCGGGACAGTCACACCGGGGAGCTGTTTTTT
>few|.|TRBJ2-7|TRBV7-9
CASSFYEEGEQYF
TGTGCCAGCAGCTTCTATGAGGAAGGCGAGCAGTACTTC
>.|TRBD2|TRBJ2-7|TRBV6-6
CASRGTSGSYEQYF
TGTGCCAGCAGAGGGACTAGCGGCTCCTACGAGCAGTACTTC
>few|.|TRBJ1-1|TRBV10-3
CAISESGGPEAFF
TGTGCCATCAGTGAGTCCGGGGGGCCCGAAGCTTTCTTT
>.|.|TRBJ2-3|TRBV7-2
CASSLGSTAGDTQYF
TGTGCCAGCAGCTTAGGCTCTACCGCGGGAGATACGCAGTATTTT
>.|TRBD2|TRBJ2-7|TRBV7-2
CASSLEYSGGRNEQYF
TGTGCCAGCAGCTTAGAGTACAGCGGGGGAAGAAACGAGCAGTACTTC
>.|.|TRBJ1-2|TRBV28
CASLRAVNYGYTF
TGTGCCAGCCTTAGGGCGGTGAACTATGGCTACACCTTC
>.|.|TRBJ2-6|TRBV5-6
CASSLDGRAGANVLTF
TGTGCCAGCAGCTTGGACGGGCGGGCTGGGGCCAACGTCCTGACTTTC
>.|.|TRBJ2-1|TRBV4-3
CASSQPKGGTSYNEQFF
TGCGCCAGCAGCCAACCCAAGGGCGGTACGTCCTACAATGAGCAGTTCTTC
>few|.|TRBJ2-1|TRBV7-2
CASSTYPLEYNEQFF
TGTGCCAGCAGCACCTACCCACTAGAATACAATGAGCAGTTCTTC
>few|.|TRBJ1-1|TRBV29-1
CSVGTPGGAFF
TGCAGCGTTGGTACCCCTGGAGGAGCTTTCTTT
>.|.|TRBJ2-5|TRBV2
CASSDRDETQYF
TGTGCCAGCAGTGATAGGGACGAGACCCAGTACTTC
>few|.|TRBJ1-1|TRBV7-9
CASSPLGTAATEAFF
TGTGCCAGCAGCCCCTTAGGGACCGCTGCCACTGAAGCTTTCTTT